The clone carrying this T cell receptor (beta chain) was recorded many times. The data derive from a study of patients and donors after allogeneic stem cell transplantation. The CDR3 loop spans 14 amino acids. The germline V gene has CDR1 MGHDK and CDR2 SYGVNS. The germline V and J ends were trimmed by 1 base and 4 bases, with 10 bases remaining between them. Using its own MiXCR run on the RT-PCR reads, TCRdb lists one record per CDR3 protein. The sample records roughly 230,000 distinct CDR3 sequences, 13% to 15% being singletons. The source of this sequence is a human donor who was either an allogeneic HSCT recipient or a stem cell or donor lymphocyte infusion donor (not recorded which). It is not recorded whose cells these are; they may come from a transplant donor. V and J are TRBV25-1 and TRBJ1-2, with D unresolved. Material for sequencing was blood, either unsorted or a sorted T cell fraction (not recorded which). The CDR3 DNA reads TGTGCCAGCAGTGAATGGAGTGGGTTCTATGGCTACACCTTC. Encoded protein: CASSEWSGFYGYTF.